This T cell receptor (beta chain) was sequenced during a study of shared clonotypes between healthy human individuals. General study results and limits: Clonotype sharing among donors, it was expected, would be affected by sequencing depth. Naive CD4 clonotypes were shared across several donors at 5% to 6%.

This CDR3 region has 14 residues. In germline, CDR1 is SGHTA, CDR2 FQGTGA. Trimming cost V 5 bases and J 6 bases, with 15 bases left between them. The table came from immunoSEQ multiplex PCR; TCRdb's copy has only in-frame clones and leaves some out. The data show over a million clones, approximately 72% seen once. A remark on this clone: No antigen is known for it.

The sequence was obtained from a man aged 18 to 30 in good health. The genes are TRBV7-3 and TRBJ2-3, with D possibly TRBD2 on 5 matching bases. Sequencing was carried out using memory CD4+ T cells sorted from blood. Subset meaning: CD45RA-negative fraction. For the CDR3, the DNA is TGTGCCAGCAGCACCGGGAACGTTGGGGATACGCAGTATTTT. It yields the protein CASSTGNVGDTQYF.